This TCR beta chain stems from a study of shared clonotypes between healthy human individuals. Whole-study findings and limits: Naive CD4 clonotype sharing across a handful of donors was 4% to 5.5%. In general, naive subsets displayed greater estimated richness than memory subsets did.

Assay execution proceeded at the deep level. Measured with immunoSEQ multiplex PCR; TCRdb has only the in-frame clones, and not every one. The sample holds some 240,000 clones, just over 65% seen once. Germline loops: CDR1 MNHEY, CDR2 SVGAGI. The CDR3 spans 13 residues. With respect to this clone: What it binds is unknown.

V usage is TRBV6-5 and J usage is TRBJ2-3; 10 positions match TRBD2. The sequenced sample consisted of memory CD4+ T cells sorted from blood. Noted subset: CD45RA-negative fraction. This TCR came from a man aged 30-40 years in good health. The CDR3 DNA sequence: TGTGTTAGCGGGAGGACCAGGGCAGATACGCAGTATTTT. Translation gives CVSGRTRADTQYF.